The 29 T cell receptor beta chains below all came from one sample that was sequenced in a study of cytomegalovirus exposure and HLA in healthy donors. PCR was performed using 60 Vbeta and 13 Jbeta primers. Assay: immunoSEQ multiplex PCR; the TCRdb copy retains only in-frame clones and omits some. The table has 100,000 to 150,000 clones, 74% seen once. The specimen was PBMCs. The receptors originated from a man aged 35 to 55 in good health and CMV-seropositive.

Here the CDR3 DNA reads TGTGCCAGCAGCTTTAGCCCTTTCAATGAGCAGTTCTTC. Encoded protein: CASSFSPFNEQFF. V usage is TRBV7-2 and J usage is TRBJ2-1, with D uncertain. V was trimmed by 3 bases and J by 6 bases, leaving 9 bases between them. Germline V gives CDR1 SGHTA, CDR2 FQGNSA. There are 13 residues in the CDR3.

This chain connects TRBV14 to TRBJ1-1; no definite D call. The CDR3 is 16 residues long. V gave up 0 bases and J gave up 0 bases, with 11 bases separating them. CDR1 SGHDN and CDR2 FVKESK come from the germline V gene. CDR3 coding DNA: TGTGCCAGCAGCCAAGATTGGGGAGGGATGAACACTGAAGCTTTCTTT. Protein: CASSQDWGGMNTEAFF.

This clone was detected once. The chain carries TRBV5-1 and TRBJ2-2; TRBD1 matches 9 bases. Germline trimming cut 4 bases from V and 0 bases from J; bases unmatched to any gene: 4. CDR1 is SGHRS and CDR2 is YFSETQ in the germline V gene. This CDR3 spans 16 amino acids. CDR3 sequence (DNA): TGCGCCAGCAGCGCCCGACAGGGGGCGAACACCGGGGAGCTGTTTTTT. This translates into CASSARQGANTGELFF.

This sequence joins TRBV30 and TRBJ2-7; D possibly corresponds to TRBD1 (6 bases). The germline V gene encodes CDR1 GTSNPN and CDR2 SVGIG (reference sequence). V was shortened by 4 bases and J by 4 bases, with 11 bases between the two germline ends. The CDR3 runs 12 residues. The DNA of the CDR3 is TGTGCCTGGATAAAGGGGGAATACGAGCAGTACTTC. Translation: CAWIKGEYEQYF.

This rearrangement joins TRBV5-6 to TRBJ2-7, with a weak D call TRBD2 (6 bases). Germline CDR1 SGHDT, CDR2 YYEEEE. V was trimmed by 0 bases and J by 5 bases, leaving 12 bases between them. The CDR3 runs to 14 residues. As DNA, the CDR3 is TGTGCCAGCAGCTTGGCCGGGAGTAGTAACGAGCAGTACTTC. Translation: CASSLAGSSNEQYF.

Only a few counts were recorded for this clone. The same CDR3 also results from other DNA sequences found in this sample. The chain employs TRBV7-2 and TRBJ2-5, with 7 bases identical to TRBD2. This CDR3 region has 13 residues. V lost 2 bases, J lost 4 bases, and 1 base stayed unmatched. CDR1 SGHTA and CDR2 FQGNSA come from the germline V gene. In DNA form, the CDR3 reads TGTGCCAGCAGCTTAACGGGGGGAGAGACCCAGTACTTC. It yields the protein CASSLTGGETQYF. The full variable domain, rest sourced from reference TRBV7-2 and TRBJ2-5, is GAGVSQSPSNKVTEKGKDVELRCDPISGHTALYWYRQSLGQGLEFLIYFQGNSAPDKSGLPSDRFSAERTGGSVSTLTIQRTQQEDSAVYLCASSLTGGETQYFGPGTRLLVL.

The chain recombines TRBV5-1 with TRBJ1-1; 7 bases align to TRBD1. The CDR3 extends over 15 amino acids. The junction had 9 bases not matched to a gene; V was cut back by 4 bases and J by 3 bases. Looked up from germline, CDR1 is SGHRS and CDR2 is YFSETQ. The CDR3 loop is CASSPGQPLDTEAFF. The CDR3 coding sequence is TGCGCCAGCAGCCCGGGACAGCCCTTAGACACTGAAGCTTTCTTT.

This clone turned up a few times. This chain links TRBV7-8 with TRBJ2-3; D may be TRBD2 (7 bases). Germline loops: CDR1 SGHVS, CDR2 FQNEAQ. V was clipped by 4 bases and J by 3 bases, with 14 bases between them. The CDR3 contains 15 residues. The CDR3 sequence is CASSSRRGATDTQYF. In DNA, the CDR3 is TGTGCCAGCAGCTCCCGCCGGGGGGCTACAGATACGCAGTATTTT.

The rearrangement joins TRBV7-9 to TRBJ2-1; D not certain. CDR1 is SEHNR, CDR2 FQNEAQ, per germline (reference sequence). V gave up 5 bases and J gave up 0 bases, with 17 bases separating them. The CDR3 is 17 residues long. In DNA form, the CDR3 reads TGTGCCAGCAGCGGCCAGACGCAGGTTCGCTCCTACAATGAGCAGTTCTTC. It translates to CASSGQTQVRSYNEQFF.

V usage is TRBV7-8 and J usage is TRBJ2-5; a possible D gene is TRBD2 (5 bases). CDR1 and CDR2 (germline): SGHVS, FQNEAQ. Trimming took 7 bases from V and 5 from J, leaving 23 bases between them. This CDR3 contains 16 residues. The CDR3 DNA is TGTGCCAGCAAAATACTAGGGTTCCGGGATAGGGAGACCCAGTACTTC. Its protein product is CASKILGFRDRETQYF.

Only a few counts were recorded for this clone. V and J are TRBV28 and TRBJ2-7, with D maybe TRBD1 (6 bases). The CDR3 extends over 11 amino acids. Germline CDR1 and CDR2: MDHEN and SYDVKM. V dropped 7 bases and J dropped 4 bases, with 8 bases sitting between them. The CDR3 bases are TGTGCCAGCACTGACAGGTACGAGCAGTACTTC. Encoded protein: CASTDRYEQYF. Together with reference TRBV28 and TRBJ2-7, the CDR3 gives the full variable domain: DVKVTQSSRYLVKRTGEKVFLECVQDMDHENMFWYRQDPGLGLRLIYFSYDVKMKEKGDIPEGYSVSREKKERFSLILESASTNQTSMYLCASTDRYEQYFGPGTRLTVT.

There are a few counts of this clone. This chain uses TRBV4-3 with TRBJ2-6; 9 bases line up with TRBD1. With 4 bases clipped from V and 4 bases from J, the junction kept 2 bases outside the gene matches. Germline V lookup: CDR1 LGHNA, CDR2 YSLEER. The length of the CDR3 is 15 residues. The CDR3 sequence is CASSRDRAGANVLTF. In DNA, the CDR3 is TGCGCCAGCAGCCGGGACAGGGCCGGGGCCAACGTCCTGACTTTC.

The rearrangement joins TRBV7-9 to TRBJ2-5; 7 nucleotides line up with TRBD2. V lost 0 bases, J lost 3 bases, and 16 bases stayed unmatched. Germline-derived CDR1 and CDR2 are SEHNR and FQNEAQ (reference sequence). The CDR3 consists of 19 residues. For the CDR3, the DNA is TGTGCCAGCAGCTTAGCGTTAGGGTTTTGGCTAGCGGATGAAGAGACCCAGTACTTC. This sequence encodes CASSLALGFWLADEETQYF. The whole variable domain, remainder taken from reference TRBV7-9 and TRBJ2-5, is DTGVSQNPRHKITKRGQNVTFRCDPISEHNRLYWYRQTLGQGPEFLTYFQNEAQLEKSRLLSDRFSAERPKGSFSTLEIQRTEQGDSAMYLCASSLALGFWLADEETQYFGPGTRLLVL.

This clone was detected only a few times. As DNA, the CDR3 is TGCGCCAGCAGCTTGGACCCACAGGGGGAAGCCGGGGAGCTGTTTTTT. The encoded protein is CASSLDPQGEAGELFF. The chain couples TRBV5-1 to TRBJ2-2; TRBD1 aligns across 8 bases. The CDR3 consists of 16 residues. Looked up from germline, CDR1 is SGHRS and CDR2 is YFSETQ. V gave up 0 bases and J gave up 6 bases; unmatched junction bases: 7. The whole variable domain, filled in from reference TRBV5-1 and TRBJ2-2, reads KAGVTQTPRYLIKTRGQQVTLSCSPISGHRSVSWYQQTPGQGLQFLFEYFSETQRNKGNFPGRFSGRQFSNSRSEMNVSTLELGDSALYLCASSLDPQGEAGELFFGEGSRLTVL.

The CDR3 nucleotides read TGCGCCAGCAGTGAGTCAGAAGGAGGGGGCACAGATACGCAGTATTTT. It codes for CASSESEGGGTDTQYF. V and J are TRBV10-2 and TRBJ2-3; possibly TRBD2 for D (6 bases). The CDR3 is made up of 16 amino acids. Trimming left V 0 bases short and J 1 base short, with 11 bases between. The germline V gene encodes CDR1 WSHSY and CDR2 SAAADI.

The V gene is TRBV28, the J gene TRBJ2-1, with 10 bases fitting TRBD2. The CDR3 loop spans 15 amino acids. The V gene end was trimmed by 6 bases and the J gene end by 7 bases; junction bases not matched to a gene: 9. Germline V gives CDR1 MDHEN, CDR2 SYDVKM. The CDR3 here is CASRFLAGESNEQFF. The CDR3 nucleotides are TGTGCCAGCAGGTTCCTAGCGGGAGAATCAAATGAGCAGTTCTTC. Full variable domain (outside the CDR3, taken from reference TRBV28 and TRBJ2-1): DVKVTQSSRYLVKRTGEKVFLECVQDMDHENMFWYRQDPGLGLRLIYFSYDVKMKEKGDIPEGYSVSREKKERFSLILESASTNQTSMYLCASRFLAGESNEQFFGPGTRLTVL.

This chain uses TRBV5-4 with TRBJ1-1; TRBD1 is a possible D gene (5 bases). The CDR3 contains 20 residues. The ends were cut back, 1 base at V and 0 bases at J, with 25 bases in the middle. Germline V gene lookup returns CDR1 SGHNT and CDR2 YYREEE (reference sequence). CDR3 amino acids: CASSLLGRGVGGGVNTEAFF. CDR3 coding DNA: TGTGCCAGCAGCTTGCTCGGGCGGGGGGTTGGTGGGGGGGTGAACACTGAAGCTTTCTTT.

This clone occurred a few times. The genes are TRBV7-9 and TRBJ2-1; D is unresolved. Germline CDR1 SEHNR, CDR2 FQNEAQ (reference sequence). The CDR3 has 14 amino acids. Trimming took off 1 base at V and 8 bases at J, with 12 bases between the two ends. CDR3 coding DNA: TGTGCCAGCAGCTTAGTCTTACCCTATGATGAGCAGTTCTTC. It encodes CASSLVLPYDEQFF.

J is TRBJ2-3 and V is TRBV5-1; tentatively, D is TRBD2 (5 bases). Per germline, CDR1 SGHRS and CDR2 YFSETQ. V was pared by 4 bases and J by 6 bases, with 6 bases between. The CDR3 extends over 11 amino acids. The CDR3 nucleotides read TGCGCCAGCAGCAGAGGGGATACGCAGTATTTT. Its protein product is CASSRGDTQYF.

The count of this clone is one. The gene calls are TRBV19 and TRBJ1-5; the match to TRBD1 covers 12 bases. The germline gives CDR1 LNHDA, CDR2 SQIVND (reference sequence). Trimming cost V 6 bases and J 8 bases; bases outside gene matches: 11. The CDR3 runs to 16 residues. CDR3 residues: CASRKLTGTGGKPQHF. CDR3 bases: TGTGCCAGTAGAAAATTAACCGGGACAGGGGGCAAGCCCCAGCATTTT.

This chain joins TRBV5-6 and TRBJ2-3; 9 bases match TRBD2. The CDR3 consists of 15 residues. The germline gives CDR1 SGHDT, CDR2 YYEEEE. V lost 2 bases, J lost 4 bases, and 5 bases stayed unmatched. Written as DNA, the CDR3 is TGTGCCAGCAGCTTAGGACTAGCGATGGCAGATACGCAGTATTTT. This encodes CASSLGLAMADTQYF.

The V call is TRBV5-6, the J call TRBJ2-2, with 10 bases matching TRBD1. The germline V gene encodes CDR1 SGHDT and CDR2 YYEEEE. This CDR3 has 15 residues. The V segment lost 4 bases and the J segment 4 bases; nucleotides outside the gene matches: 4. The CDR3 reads CASSAGTGATGELFF. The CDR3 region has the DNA TGTGCCAGCAGCGCCGGGACAGGGGCCACCGGGGAGCTGTTTTTT.

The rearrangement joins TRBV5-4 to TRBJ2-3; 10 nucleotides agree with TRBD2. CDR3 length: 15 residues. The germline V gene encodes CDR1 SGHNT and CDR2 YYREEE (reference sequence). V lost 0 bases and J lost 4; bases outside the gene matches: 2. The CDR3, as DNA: TGTGCCAGCAGCTTGGGGGGACTAGCGTCAGATACGCAGTATTTT. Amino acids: CASSLGGLASDTQYF.

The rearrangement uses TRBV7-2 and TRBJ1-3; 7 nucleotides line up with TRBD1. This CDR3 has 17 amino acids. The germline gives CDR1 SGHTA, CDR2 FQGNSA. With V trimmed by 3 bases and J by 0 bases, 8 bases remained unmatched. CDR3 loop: CASSFELTGSSGNTIYF. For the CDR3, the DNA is TGTGCCAGCAGCTTTGAATTGACAGGGAGCTCTGGAAACACCATATATTTT.

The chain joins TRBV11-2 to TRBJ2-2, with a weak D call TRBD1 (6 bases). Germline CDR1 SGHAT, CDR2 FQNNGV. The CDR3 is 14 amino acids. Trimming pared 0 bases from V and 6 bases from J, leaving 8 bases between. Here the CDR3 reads CASSLDRGPGELFF. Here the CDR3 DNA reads TGTGCCAGCAGCTTAGACAGGGGCCCCGGGGAGCTGTTTTTT.

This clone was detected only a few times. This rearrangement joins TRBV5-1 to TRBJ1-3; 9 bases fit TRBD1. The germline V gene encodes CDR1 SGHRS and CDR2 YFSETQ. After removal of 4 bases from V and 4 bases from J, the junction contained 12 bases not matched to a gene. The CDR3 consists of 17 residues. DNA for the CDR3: TGCGCCAGCAGCCCATCAACCGGGACAGGGTCCGGAAACACCATATATTTT. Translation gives CASSPSTGTGSGNTIYF.

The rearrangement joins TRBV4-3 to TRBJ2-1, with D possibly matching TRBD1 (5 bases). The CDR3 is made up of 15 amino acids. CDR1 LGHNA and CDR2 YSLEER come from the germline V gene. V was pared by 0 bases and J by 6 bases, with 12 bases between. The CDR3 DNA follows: TGCGCCAGCAGCCAAGAAATGGCCAGGGCCAATGAGCAGTTCTTC. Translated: CASSQEMARANEQFF.

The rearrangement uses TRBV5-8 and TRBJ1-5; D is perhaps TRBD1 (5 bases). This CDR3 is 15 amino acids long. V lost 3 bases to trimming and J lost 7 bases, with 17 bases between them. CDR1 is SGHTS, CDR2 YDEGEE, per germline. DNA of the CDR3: TGTGCCAGCAGCTCAGTCGGGGGTCAACGGCAGCCCCAGCATTTT. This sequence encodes CASSSVGGQRQPQHF.

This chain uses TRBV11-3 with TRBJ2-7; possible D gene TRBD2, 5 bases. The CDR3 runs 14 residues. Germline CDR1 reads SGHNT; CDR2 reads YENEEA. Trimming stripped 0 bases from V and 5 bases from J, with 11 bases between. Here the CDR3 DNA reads TGTGCCAGCAGCTTAGATCGTCGGGGAAACGAGCAGTACTTC. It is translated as CASSLDRRGNEQYF. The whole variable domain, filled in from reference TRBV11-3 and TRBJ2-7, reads EAGVVQSPRYKIIEKKQPVAFWCNPISGHNTLYWYLQNLGQGPELLIRYENEEAVDDSQLPKDRFSAERLKGVDSTLKIQPAELGDSAVYLCASSLDRRGNEQYFGPGTRLTVT.